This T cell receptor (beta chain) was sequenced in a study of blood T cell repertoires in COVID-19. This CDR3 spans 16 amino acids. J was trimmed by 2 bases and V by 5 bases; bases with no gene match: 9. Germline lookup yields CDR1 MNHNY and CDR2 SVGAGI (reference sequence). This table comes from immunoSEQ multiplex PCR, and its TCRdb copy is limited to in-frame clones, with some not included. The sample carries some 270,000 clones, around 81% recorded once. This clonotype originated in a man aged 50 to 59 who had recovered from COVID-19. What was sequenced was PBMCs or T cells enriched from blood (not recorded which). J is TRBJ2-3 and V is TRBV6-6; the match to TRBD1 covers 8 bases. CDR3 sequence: CASSNRQGTSTDTQYF. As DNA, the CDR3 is TGTGCCAGCAGTAACCGACAGGGGACTTCCACAGATACGCAGTATTTT.